This T cell receptor beta chain originates from a study of PD-L1 blockade in urothelial cancer listed by TCRdb under 2017. For the wider study: Every patient began therapy around 2014 and was given atezolizumab 1,200 mg intravenously every 3 weeks. Progression-free survival longer than 6 months counted as durable clinical benefit, and TCR features were additionally tested against both progression-free and overall survival. Blood samples were analyzed at 3 weeks after treatment start (second dose) and at 6 weeks after treatment start. Durable clinical benefit was achieved by nine patients but not by the remaining 20. Whole exome sequencing and RNA sequencing of pretreatment tumors were performed alongside TCR sequencing in the same patients. An ECOG performance status of 0 or 1 was recorded for the patients, and 0 to 3 prior chemotherapy regimens had been received by the patients. About 85% of the 29 patients were identified as males with urothelial cancer of bladder origin, and a prior smoking history was reported by 18 of 29 patients. Somatic, immune and clinical correlates of response to PD-L1 blockade with atezolizumab in urothelial cancer were the focus of an exploratory multi-omic analysis. Just over 28 patients had pretreatment blood TCR-seq, some 24 had at least one posttreatment blood collection, and some 24 had tumor TCR-seq. Blood samples yielded a median of approximately 150,000 T cells and roughly 83,000 unique TCRs, with median clonality approximately 0.08. Pretreatment tumor samples, along with matched peripheral blood serially collected before and after atezolizumab treatment, were subjected to TCR sequencing. Study-wide conclusions, independent of this receptor: Patients with durable benefit showed greater expansion of tumor-associated TCR clones in peripheral blood 3 weeks after starting treatment (n ≈ 23, p = 0.022). Because of the small sample size (n ≈ 30) and the many exploratory analyses performed, the results are intended to be regarded as hypothesis-generating. Improved progression-free and overall survival was found to be associated with pretreatment peripheral blood TCR clonality below the median.

Synthetic TCR analog templates were spiked into each PCR so that absolute template abundance could be estimated from read counts. The immunoSEQ assay used bias-controlled V and J gene primers to amplify TCRbeta CDR3 regions from genomic DNA. Sequencing of rearranged TCRbeta segments was performed at approximately 20X coverage. The authors' analysis ran thus. Sequencing errors were corrected by clustering and CDR3s were annotated against IMGT to assign V, D and J genes. Downstream analyses used only productive TCRbeta rearrangements, leaving out any out-of-frame or stop-codon sequences. To compute clonality, Shannon entropy was normalized by the log of the number of unique productive sequences and then subtracted from one. Clones differing between time points or between blood and tumor were identified using Fisher's exact test with Benjamini-Hochberg correction, with an adjusted p below 0.01 applied as the threshold. The source is immuneACCESS, and TCRdb retained only in-frame sequences with V and J called. Part of the clones is not carried over; for the studies checked, unresolved V genes explain less than half of this, and the remainder is unexplained. The V and J calls and clone size come from that table; D and trimming were worked out from the DNA. A total of 45,000 to 60,000 clones appear in this sample, more than 75% of them only once. The top ten clones comprise 2.4% of the sample.

Inclusive of the bounding cysteine and phenylalanine, the CDR3 is 17 residues long. Solely the CDR3 DNA is kept, with 51 bases framed from the first base. V and J are trimmed by 4 bases and 7 bases, and the gene matches miss 14 bases of the junction. As encoded in the germline V gene, CDR1 is SGDLS while CDR2 is YYNGEE. The time point label on this specimen signifies: peripheral blood 6 weeks after treatment start. The cohort included about 30 patients with locally advanced or metastatic urothelial carcinoma who were treated at Memorial Sloan Kettering on a trial protocol. Peripheral blood mononuclear cells were collected pretreatment and during treatment, at between 1 and 8 total time points per patient. The Qiagen DNeasy Blood extraction kit was used to purify genomic DNA from total PBMCs and tumor samples. PBMCs were collected pretreatment and during treatment, and were isolated and stored as previously described.

Of note for this clone: No cognate antigen has been identified for it. No per-base quality is available; no much larger clone lies one base away.

The chain is assembled from TRBV9 and TRBJ2-1; TRBD2 matches 10 bases in the middle. The clonotype was recovered from a man aged 60-69 years with urothelial cancer. The starting material was PBMCs, obtained around atezolizumab (anti-PD-L1) treatment. CDR3 sequence: CASSSYDTTSGNNEQFF. The sequence in DNA is TGTGCCAGCAGCTCCTATGACACTACTAGCGGGAATAATGAGCAGTTCTTC.